The clone carrying this TCR beta chain was recorded only once. The CDR3 loop spans 17 amino acids. The germline V gene encodes CDR1 LNHDA and CDR2 SQIVND (reference sequence). The ends lost 1 base at V and 7 bases at J; junction bases unmatched: 9. The data originate from a study of tumor-infiltrating lymphocytes in primary liver carcinoma. From 500 ng total RNA, TCR beta cDNA was generated with a primer in the constant region. Libraries of TCR beta came from three nested multiplex PCR rounds with slightly modified ARM-PCR. The two initial PCR rounds, 9 to 11 cycles each, used TRBV1-TRBV30 forward and C-beta reverse primers. TCRdb recomputed calls from the multiplex PCR reads with MiXCR, one row per CDR3 protein. The sample yields 48,000 or so distinct CDR3 sequences, around three quarters seen once. DNA and RNA were both co-extracted from around 20-30 mg of bulk tissue that had not been sorted.

This clonotype was obtained from a middle-aged man with primary liver carcinoma and hepatitis B virus infection. The sequencing input was liver tumor tissue from sampling region 3. Described subset: tumor region T3, left-lateral pole. This chain joins TRBV19 and TRBJ2-1, with 11 bases aligning to TRBD1. The CDR3 nucleotides read TGTGCCAGTAGTATAGCCCGGACAGGGGGCACGATAAATGAGCAGTTCTTC. Translating it yields CASSIARTGGTINEQFF.